One and the same sample provided the 5 T cell receptor beta chains below, sequenced in a study of cytomegalovirus exposure and HLA in healthy donors. PCR primers comprised 60 Vbeta and 13 Jbeta primers. Profiling relied on immunoSEQ multiplex PCR, and the TCRdb table lists in-frame clones only, not all of them. This sample has roughly 130,000 clones, with around 70% found just once. The specimen sequenced was PBMCs. These receptors all stem from a human donor in good health.

This clone was seen only once. V gene TRBV19 combines with J gene TRBJ2-1; D is possibly TRBD1 (6 bases). Germline CDR1 and CDR2: LNHDA and SQIVND (reference sequence). The CDR3 has 15 residues. Trimming left V 5 bases short and J 8 bases short, with 19 bases between. In DNA, the CDR3 is TGTGCCAGTAGTCCAGGACAGACCTACGGGCATGAGCAGTTCTTC. Its protein is CASSPGQTYGHEQFF.

The chain employs TRBV5-4 and TRBJ1-1; D not resolved. The CDR3 loop spans 13 amino acids. Trimming cost V 1 base and J 1 base, with 5 bases left between them. Per the germline V gene, CDR1 is SGHNT and CDR2 is YYREEE (reference sequence). The CDR3 spells CASSLKQNTEAFF. In nucleotides, the CDR3 is TGTGCCAGCAGCTTGAAACAGAACACTGAAGCTTTCTTT.

This chain joins TRBV9 and TRBJ2-5; 11 bases map to TRBD2. The J call may be incorrect, as the DNA end agrees better with TRBJ2-7. CDR3 length equals 15 residues. Germline V lookup: CDR1 SGDLS, CDR2 YYNGEE. This chain's CDR3 is CASSPSGTSGYEQYF. CDR3 in DNA: TGTGCCAGCAGCCCCTCCGGGACTAGCGGCTACGAGCAGTACTTC.

This chain connects TRBV9 to TRBJ1-6, with D maybe TRBD1 (5 bases). The germline gives CDR1 SGDLS, CDR2 YYNGEE. This CDR3 is 16 amino acids long. V lost 0 bases to trimming and J lost 6 bases, with 13 bases between them. CDR3 amino acids: CASSVEITGGNSPLHF. DNA of the CDR3: TGTGCCAGCAGCGTAGAAATTACAGGTGGTAATTCACCCCTCCACTTT.

This clone showed up just a few times. The V and J genes are TRBV9 and TRBJ2-1; D perhaps matches TRBD1 (5 bases). This CDR3 is built from 16 residues. Germline loops: CDR1 SGDLS, CDR2 YYNGEE. V lost 0 bases to trimming and J lost 6 bases, with 16 bases between them. The CDR3 sequence is CASSVDPQGLGNEQFF. CDR3 in DNA: TGTGCCAGCAGCGTAGACCCCCAGGGTCTCGGCAATGAGCAGTTCTTC. The full variable domain, in which reference TRBV9 and TRBJ2-1 provide the parts outside the CDR3, is DSGVTQTPKHLITATGQRVTLRCSPRSGDLSVYWYQQSLDQGLQFLIQYYNGEERAKGNILERFSAQQFPDLHSELNLSSLELGDSALYFCASSVDPQGLGNEQFFGPGTRLTVL.